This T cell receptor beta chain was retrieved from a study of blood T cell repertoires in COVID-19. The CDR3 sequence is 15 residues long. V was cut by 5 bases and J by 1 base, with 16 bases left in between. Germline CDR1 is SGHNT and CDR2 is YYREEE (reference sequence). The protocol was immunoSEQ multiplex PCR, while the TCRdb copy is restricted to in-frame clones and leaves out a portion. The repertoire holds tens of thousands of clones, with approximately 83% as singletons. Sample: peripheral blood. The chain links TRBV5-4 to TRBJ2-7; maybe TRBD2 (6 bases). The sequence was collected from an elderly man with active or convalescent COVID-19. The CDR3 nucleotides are TGTGCCAGCAGTCAGACCACCGGAGGGTCCTACGAGCAGTACTTC. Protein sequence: CASSQTTGGSYEQYF.